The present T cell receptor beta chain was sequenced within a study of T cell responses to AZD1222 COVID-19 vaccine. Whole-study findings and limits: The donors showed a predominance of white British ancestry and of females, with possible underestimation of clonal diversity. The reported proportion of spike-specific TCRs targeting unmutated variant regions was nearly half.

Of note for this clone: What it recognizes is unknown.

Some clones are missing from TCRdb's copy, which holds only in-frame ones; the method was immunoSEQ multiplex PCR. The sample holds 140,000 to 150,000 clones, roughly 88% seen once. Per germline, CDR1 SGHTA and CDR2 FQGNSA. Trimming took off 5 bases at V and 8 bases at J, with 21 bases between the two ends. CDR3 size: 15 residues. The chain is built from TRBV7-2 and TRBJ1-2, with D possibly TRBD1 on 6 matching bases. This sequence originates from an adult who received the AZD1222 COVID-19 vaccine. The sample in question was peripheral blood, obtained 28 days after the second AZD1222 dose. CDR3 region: CASSRGHPPLWGYTF. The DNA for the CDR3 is TGTGCCAGCAGCCGGGGACACCCCCCCCTATGGGGCTACACCTTC.